What follows is one T cell receptor (beta chain) and its context. Its antigen is not identified. These data are taken from a study of cytotoxic CD8 clonotypes in ibrutinib-treated CLL. Study-level background: Responses comprised around 24 partial and 2 complete; at median around 6 years, approximately 15 remained remitted and around 12 progressed. The sample average was 255,043 productive templates and roughly 90,000 productive rearrangements.

The germline V gene has CDR1 KGHSH and CDR2 LQKENI. The ends lost 3 bases at V and 6 bases at J; junction bases unmatched: 2. The CDR3 runs to 13 residues. The table came from immunoSEQ multiplex PCR; TCRdb's copy has only in-frame clones and leaves some out. This repertoire shows about 9,200 clones, approximately 60% found once; its top ten account for over 15%. Study-level points and caveats: Baseline-level clonality went beyond age-matched healthy donors and moved in step with circulating CD8+ T-cell counts.

Sequenced here: PBMCs, sampled before ibrutinib treatment. This chain uses TRBV18 with TRBJ2-7, with TRBD2 identical over 10 bases. This receptor was identified in a human donor with chronic lymphocytic leukemia. This chain's CDR3 is CASSPLAGGEQYF. CDR3 coding DNA: TGTGCCAGCTCACCTTTAGCGGGAGGCGAGCAGTACTTC.